Following are 8 T cell receptor beta chains from one sample sequenced in a study of blood T cell repertoires in COVID-19. The repertoire was sequenced with immunoSEQ multiplex PCR; TCRdb's copy has only in-frame clones and lacks some. The sample includes about 260,000 clones, more than 80% of them seen just once. Specimen: peripheral blood. The receptors were sampled from a woman between 40 and 50 years old with acute or convalescent COVID-19.

V gene TRBV2 combines with J gene TRBJ2-3, with D possibly matching TRBD1 (5 bases). CDR3 length: 16 residues. V lost 1 base and J lost 1, with 12 bases in between. Germline CDR1 is SNHLY and CDR2 is FYNNEI. In nucleotides, the CDR3 is TGTGCCAGCAGTGAAGTCCCTCTGACAGGCACAGATACGCAGTATTTT. Its protein product is CASSEVPLTGTDTQYF.

In its sample, this clone was seen many times. The chain is built from TRBV11-2 and TRBJ1-2; a possible D gene is TRBD1 (6 bases). The V end lost 5 bases, the J end lost 2 bases, and 9 bases lay between the germline ends. The CDR3 has 13 residues. CDR1 is SGHAT, CDR2 FQNNGV, per germline. The CDR3 region is CASSLGQNYGYTF. The CDR3 DNA is TGTGCCAGCAGCCTCGGACAGAACTATGGCTACACCTTC.

V is TRBV30 and J is TRBJ1-4; D not resolved. Germline CDR1 GTSNPN, CDR2 SVGIG (reference sequence). The CDR3 is made up of 13 amino acids. V lost 1 base to trimming and J lost 8 bases, with 11 bases between them. CDR3 sequence (DNA): TGTGCCTGGAGTGGCTCGGCGCGGGAAAAACTGTTTTTT. Translated, it gives CAWSGSAREKLFF.

The V and J genes are TRBV5-6 and TRBJ2-3; a possible D gene is TRBD1 (6 bases). The CDR3 runs to 14 residues. Germline assignment: CDR1 SGHDT and CDR2 YYEEEE. The V end was cut by 4 bases, the J end by 7 bases, with 16 bases between. CDR3 sequence reads: CASSRAWDTNTQYF. The DNA for the CDR3 is TGTGCCAGCAGCAGGGCCTGGGACACCAATACGCAGTATTTT.

The rearrangement joins TRBV27 to TRBJ1-2; 8 bases are shared with TRBD1. CDR1 and CDR2 from the germline V gene are MNHEY and SMNVEV (reference sequence). The ends lost 11 bases at V and 4 bases at J; junction bases unmatched: 6. This CDR3 has 12 amino acids. CDR3 sequence (DNA): TGTGCCGTCGGACAGGGCCTCTATGGCTACACCTTC. Translated: CAVGQGLYGYTF.

The genes are TRBV5-8 and TRBJ1-5, with D unresolved. The CDR3 sequence is 12 residues long. V lost 0 bases, J lost 6 bases, and 4 bases lay in between. The germline V gene has CDR1 SGHTS and CDR2 YDEGEE. The CDR3 DNA sequence: TGTGCCAGCAGCTTGGCCGTTCAGCCCCAGCATTTT. Residues: CASSLAVQPQHF.

The rearrangement uses TRBV3-1 (or the pseudogene TRBV3-2) and TRBJ1-1, with D possibly matching TRBD1 (5 bases). There are 13 residues in the CDR3. Trimming took off 4 bases at V and 0 bases at J, with 6 bases between the two ends. Germline assignment: CDR1 LGHDT and CDR2 YNNKEL (reference sequence). CDR3 in amino acids: CASSPTVNTEAFF. CDR3 nucleotides: TGTGCCAGCAGCCCGACAGTGAACACTGAAGCTTTCTTT.

This chain uses TRBV6-6 with TRBJ1-1; TRBD1 matches at 10 bases. The V gene's germline CDR1 is MNHNY and CDR2 SVGAGI (reference sequence). The CDR3 covers 14 residues. V gave up 0 bases and J gave up 7 bases; unmatched junction bases: 2. This CDR3 is CASSYSTGGFEAFF. CDR3 sequence (DNA): TGTGCCAGCAGTTACTCGACAGGGGGCTTTGAAGCTTTCTTT.